This T cell receptor (beta chain) comes out of a study of tissue T cells after allogeneic stem cell transplantation. Study-level results: Anatomically similar tissues had similar TCR repertoires within each patient. In patients and mice, blood and spleen missed much of tissue repertoire. This small cohort was clinically heterogeneous, and sampling depth was a limitation. Across patients, clones rarely overlapped, yet motif clusters were shared tissue-specifically.

The CDR3 runs to 15 residues. CDR1 and CDR2 from the germline V gene are SNHLY and FYNNEI. Deletions cut 7 bases from V and 5 bases from J, with 20 bases between. TCRdb keeps only in-frame clones here, not all; method: immunoSEQ multiplex PCR. The table shows tens of thousands of clones, with around 70% occurring only once. This clone showed up just a few times. Its antigen is unidentified. The receptor was isolated from an older female donor with lung cancer. V gene TRBV2 combines with J gene TRBJ1-2; D is unclear. The sequences come from tissue from the ileum, collected at autopsy. DNA of the CDR3: TGTGCCAGCACTCCTATGCCGGGCGGGAGGTATGGCTACACCTTC. Residues: CASTPMPGGRYGYTF.